A single sample is the source of the 32 T cell receptor beta chains below, sequenced in a study of blood T cell repertoires in COVID-19. Profiling relied on immunoSEQ multiplex PCR, and the TCRdb table lists in-frame clones only, not all of them. The sample has 200,000 to 300,000 clones; 84% are singletons. Sequencing used peripheral blood. The receptors were gathered from a man aged 60 to 69 with acute or convalescent COVID-19.

J is TRBJ2-5 and V is TRBV7-2; 7 bases line up with TRBD2. Germline V CDR1 and CDR2: SGHTA, FQGNSA. The CDR3 spans 15 residues. V was clipped by 3 bases and J by 5 bases; unmatched bases: 9. In DNA form, the CDR3 reads TGTGCCAGCAGCTTTGGTTCGACTAGCTACGAGACCCAGTACTTC. This encodes CASSFGSTSYETQYF.

The chain uses TRBV7-6 and TRBJ2-7; 11 nucleotides align to TRBD1. This CDR3 has 16 residues. V shed 5 bases and J 5 bases; nucleotides not matched to a gene: 11. Germline V gene lookup returns CDR1 SGHVS and CDR2 FNYEAQ. The CDR3 DNA reads TGTGCCAGCAGCCTCATTGAGGACAGGGGGCGGAACGAGCAGTACTTC. Protein product: CASSLIEDRGRNEQYF.

This chain joins TRBV5-5 and TRBJ1-2, with D possibly matching TRBD1 (5 bases). CDR1 SGHKS and CDR2 YYEKEE come from the germline V gene (reference sequence). V was cut by 0 bases and J by 3 bases, with 12 bases left in between. The CDR3 totals 15 residues. CDR3 loop: CASSLDGRQYYGYTF. The CDR3 DNA sequence: TGTGCCAGCAGCTTGGATGGCCGACAGTACTATGGCTACACCTTC.

This clone was seen once. This rearrangement joins TRBV5-1 to TRBJ2-2, with 9 nucleotides matching TRBD1. This CDR3 has 14 amino acids. Germline V lookup: CDR1 SGHRS, CDR2 YFSETQ. V trimming: 7 bases; J trimming: 2 bases; junction bases outside the gene matches: 3. The DNA for the CDR3 is TGCGCCAGCGGACAGGGGTTAAACACCGGGGAGCTGTTTTTT. This gives the protein CASGQGLNTGELFF.

The chain couples TRBV18 to TRBJ2-1; D remains ambiguous. Trimming stripped 4 bases from V and 0 bases from J, with 13 bases between. In germline, CDR1 is KGHSH, CDR2 LQKENI. The CDR3 is made up of 16 amino acids. The CDR3 loop reads CASSRRASSSYNEQFF. The DNA for the CDR3 is TGTGCCAGCTCACGACGAGCTTCTAGCTCCTACAATGAGCAGTTCTTC.

The J gene is TRBJ1-5, the V gene TRBV5-8, with D perhaps TRBD1 (5 bases). V was trimmed by 0 bases and J by 2 bases, leaving 18 bases between them. Per germline, CDR1 SGHTS and CDR2 YDEGEE. This CDR3 comprises 18 residues. CDR3 sequence reads: CASSLAKGVSGGNQPQHF. The CDR3 region has the DNA TGTGCCAGCAGCTTGGCCAAAGGGGTCTCTGGGGGCAATCAGCCCCAGCATTTT.

This clone was detected only once. This rearrangement joins TRBV28 to TRBJ2-7; no clear D gene. The V end lost 4 bases, the J end lost 5 bases, and 3 bases lay between the germline ends. Germline assignment: CDR1 MDHEN and CDR2 SYDVKM. This CDR3 region has 10 residues. CDR3 amino acids: CASSYNEQYF. In nucleotides, the CDR3 is TGTGCCAGCAGTTACAACGAGCAGTACTTC.

The rearrangement uses TRBV6-5 and TRBJ2-1; the D gene is possibly TRBD1 (5 bases). The CDR3 has 14 amino acids. Germline lookup yields CDR1 MNHEY and CDR2 SVGAGI. V was trimmed by 4 bases and J by 6 bases, leaving 13 bases between them. This CDR3 is CASSCGSGANEQFF. The CDR3 DNA is TGTGCCAGCAGTTGCGGCTCTGGGGCCAATGAGCAGTTCTTC.

The rearrangement joins TRBV25-1 to TRBJ1-6; TRBD1 matches at 9 bases. There are 13 residues in the CDR3. After removal of 2 bases from V and 10 bases from J, the junction contained 0 bases not matched to a gene. Germline V gene sequence: CDR1 MGHDK, CDR2 SYGVNS. CDR3 sequence: CASSETGGSPLHF. In DNA, the CDR3 is TGTGCCAGCAGTGAAACAGGGGGCTCACCCCTCCACTTT.

The chain uses TRBV28 and TRBJ2-5; D possibly corresponds to TRBD1 (8 bases). Per the germline V gene, CDR1 is MDHEN and CDR2 is SYDVKM. CDR3 length: 16 amino acids. The germline V and J ends were trimmed by 7 bases and 4 bases, with 22 bases remaining between them. CDR3 amino acids: CASTSQGGKYGETQYF. The CDR3 DNA is TGTGCCAGCACCTCACAGGGGGGGAAGTACGGAGAGACCCAGTACTTC.

The chain's CDR3 is CASSLSGGGRAYEQYF. The CDR3, as DNA: TGTGCCAGCAGCCTGTCGGGGGGCGGGAGGGCCTACGAGCAGTACTTC. The rearrangement links TRBV28 to TRBJ2-7; 9 bases align to TRBD2. The CDR3 totals 16 residues. Germline lookup yields CDR1 MDHEN and CDR2 SYDVKM. The J segment lost 2 bases and the V segment lost 6 bases, leaving 11 bases of the junction unmatched.

This rearrangement joins TRBV5-1 to TRBJ2-7; 11 bases fit TRBD2. The CDR3 has 18 residues. Germline CDR1 and CDR2: SGHRS and YFSETQ. The V gene end was trimmed by 1 base and the J gene end by 0 bases; junction bases not matched to a gene: 9. The CDR3 DNA sequence: TGCGCCAGCAGCTTGCGAACTAGCGGGAGAATGGGCTCCTACGAGCAGTACTTC. Protein product: CASSLRTSGRMGSYEQYF.

The V and J genes are TRBV11-1 and TRBJ2-5; D gene ambiguous. CDR1 is SGHAT and CDR2 is FQDESV in the germline V gene (reference sequence). V lost 2 bases, J lost 2 bases, and 9 bases lay in between. This CDR3 contains 14 residues. DNA for the CDR3: TGTGCCAGCAGCTTATCAGGCGTACAAGAGACCCAGTACTTC. Residues: CASSLSGVQETQYF.

This chain links TRBV6-5 with TRBJ2-7, with TRBD2 matching over 7 bases. The CDR3 runs to 13 residues. In germline, CDR1 is MNHEY, CDR2 SVGAGI. Trimming took 6 bases from V and 4 from J; bases not matched to a gene: 6. The CDR3 sequence: CASSQGLPYEQYF. DNA of the CDR3: TGTGCCAGCAGCCAGGGACTACCATACGAGCAGTACTTC.

The chain links TRBV30 to TRBJ1-1; possibly TRBD1 for D (6 bases). The CDR3 sequence is 12 residues long. Trimming stripped 8 bases from V and 1 base from J, with 11 bases between. Germline V lookup: CDR1 GTSNPN, CDR2 SVGIG (reference sequence). The CDR3 sequence is CAQGQWNTEAFF. The DNA of the CDR3 is TGTGCCCAAGGACAGTGGAACACTGAAGCTTTCTTT.

A word on this clone: The same CDR3 can be traced to other DNA sequences in this sample. CDR3 amino acids: CASSLQGSNQPQHF. The DNA of the CDR3 is TGTGCCAGCAGCTTACAGGGTAGCAATCAGCCCCAGCATTTT. The rearrangement joins TRBV5-4 to TRBJ1-5; the D gene is possibly TRBD1 (6 bases). Per germline, CDR1 SGHNT and CDR2 YYREEE (reference sequence). The V and J ends lost 2 bases and 0 bases respectively, with 6 bases between them. The CDR3 runs to 14 residues. The full variable domain, rest sourced from reference TRBV5-4 and TRBJ1-5, is ETGVTQSPTHLIKTRGQQVTLRCSSQSGHNTVSWYQQALGQGPQFIFQYYREEENGRGNFPPRFSGLQFPNYSSELNVNALELDDSALYLCASSLQGSNQPQHFGDGTRLSIL.

The chain joins TRBV4-3 to TRBJ2-2, with 9 bases identical to TRBD2. V was clipped by 5 bases and J by 6 bases; unmatched bases: 10. Germline CDR1 LGHNA, CDR2 YSLEER. The CDR3 loop spans 16 amino acids. This CDR3 reads CASSATVAGGAGELFF. CDR3 in DNA: TGCGCCAGCAGCGCAACAGTGGCGGGAGGGGCCGGGGAGCTGTTTTTT.

The chain uses TRBV4-3 and TRBJ1-1, with D possibly matching TRBD1 (6 bases). V dropped 0 bases and J dropped 3 bases, with 23 bases sitting between them. Germline V gene data show CDR1 as LGHNA and CDR2 as YSLEER. CDR3 length: 19 amino acids. CDR3 loop: CASSQERSAGETWDTEAFF. The CDR3, as DNA: TGCGCCAGCAGCCAAGAAAGATCGGCAGGGGAGACGTGGGACACTGAAGCTTTCTTT.

The chain recombines TRBV4-3 with TRBJ2-2, with 11 bases fitting TRBD2. Trimming at V came to 2 bases and at J to 3 bases, leaving 11 bases not matched to a gene. Germline CDR1 and CDR2: LGHNA and YSLEER. The CDR3 totals 19 residues. The CDR3 sequence is CASSQFQLAGGEDTGELFF. CDR3 DNA: TGCGCCAGCAGCCAATTTCAGCTAGCGGGAGGCGAAGACACCGGGGAGCTGTTTTTT.

This rearrangement joins TRBV18 to TRBJ2-2; D possibly corresponds to TRBD2 (6 bases). CDR3 length: 15 residues. The V end was cut by 5 bases, the J end by 0 bases, with 10 bases between. Germline values: CDR1 KGHSH, CDR2 LQKENI. The CDR3 DNA follows: TGTGCCAGCTCAAGTAGCGGATCGAACACCGGGGAGCTGTTTTTT. Translation gives CASSSSGSNTGELFF.

The chain recombines TRBV2 with TRBJ2-1, with D tentatively TRBD2 (6 bases). The V gene's germline CDR1 is SNHLY and CDR2 FYNNEI. V was cut by 9 bases and J by 4 bases, with 13 bases left in between. This CDR3 has 13 residues. DNA for the CDR3: TGTGCCAGGGAGGGGAGCGGGTACAATGAGCAGTTCTTC. The encoded protein is CAREGSGYNEQFF. Full variable domain (outside the CDR3, taken from reference TRBV2 and TRBJ2-1): EPEVTQTPSHQVTQMGQEVILRCVPISNHLYFYWYRQILGQKVEFLVSFYNNEISEKSEIFDDQFSVERPDGSNFTLKIRSTKLEDSAMYFCAREGSGYNEQFFGPGTRLTVL.

V and J are TRBV3-1 (or the pseudogene TRBV3-2) and TRBJ1-1, with a weak D call TRBD1 (6 bases). Germline V gene data show CDR1 as LGHDT and CDR2 as YNNKEL (reference sequence). Trimming cost V 1 base and J 4 bases, with 10 bases left between them. The CDR3 length is 14 residues. Here the CDR3 DNA reads TGTGCCAGCAGCCAAGGTGGCAGGGGCACTGAAGCTTTCTTT. Amino acids: CASSQGGRGTEAFF.

The chain carries TRBV7-6 and TRBJ2-1, with TRBD2 identical over 12 bases. V trimming: 4 bases; J trimming: 7 bases; junction bases outside the gene matches: 8. This CDR3 has 16 amino acids. Germline loops: CDR1 SGHVS, CDR2 FNYEAQ. CDR3 sequence (DNA): TGTGCCAGCAGCTCTAGCGGGGGGGCCTTCGGTAATGAGCAGTTCTTC. Its translation is CASSSSGGAFGNEQFF.

The rearrangement uses TRBV7-9 and TRBJ1-6, with TRBD1 matching 7 bases. The trim removed 5 bases at V and 5 bases at J, leaving 3 bases unmatched. The CDR3 totals 14 residues. Germline CDR1 SEHNR, CDR2 FQNEAQ (reference sequence). CDR3 sequence: CASSRDSNNSPLHF. In DNA form, the CDR3 reads TGTGCCAGCAGCCGGGACAGCAATAATTCACCCCTCCACTTT.

The chain combines TRBV6-5 with TRBJ1-4; maybe TRBD1 (6 bases). The ends were cut back, 5 bases at V and 7 bases at J, with 14 bases in the middle. CDR3 length: 14 residues. Per germline, CDR1 MNHEY and CDR2 SVGAGI. The CDR3, as DNA: TGTGCCAGCAGTACAGGGTCACGGGGTGAAAAACTGTTTTTT. Encoded protein: CASSTGSRGEKLFF.

This clone showed up just once. This sequence joins TRBV7-9 and TRBJ2-1, with a possible D match to TRBD2 (6 bases). This CDR3 is built from 17 residues. Germline assignment: CDR1 SEHNR and CDR2 FQNEAQ (reference sequence). V was clipped by 0 bases and J by 0 bases, with 12 bases between them. As DNA, the CDR3 is TGTGCCAGCAGCTTAGCGCTGGGCGGGGTCTCCTACAATGAGCAGTTCTTC. It yields the protein CASSLALGGVSYNEQFF. Complete variable domain (other parts from reference TRBV7-9 and TRBJ2-1): DTGVSQNPRHKITKRGQNVTFRCDPISEHNRLYWYRQTLGQGPEFLTYFQNEAQLEKSRLLSDRFSAERPKGSFSTLEIQRTEQGDSAMYLCASSLALGGVSYNEQFFGPGTRLTVL.

The chain employs TRBV6-5 and TRBJ2-2; 7 bases fit TRBD1. The CDR3 is 15 amino acids. Germline V gene sequence: CDR1 MNHEY, CDR2 SVGAGI. V dropped 6 bases and J dropped 2; count of bases not matched to a gene: 6. The chain's CDR3 is CASRVRDSNTGELFF. The CDR3 nucleotides read TGTGCCAGCAGGGTCCGGGACAGCAACACCGGGGAGCTGTTTTTT.

This clone was recorded a few times. V usage is TRBV10-1 and J usage is TRBJ1-2; 9 positions agree with TRBD1. Germline assignment: CDR1 WNHNN and CDR2 SYGVQD (reference sequence). The V segment lost 5 bases and the J segment 7 bases; nucleotides outside the gene matches: 5. This CDR3 spans 13 amino acids. The CDR3 DNA is TGCGCCAGCAGTTCAGGGACAGGGAGTGGCTACACCTTC. This sequence encodes CASSSGTGSGYTF.

This clone was detected only a few times. The rearrangement links TRBV4-2 to TRBJ1-1; no clear D gene. Germline V gives CDR1 LGHNA, CDR2 YNFKEQ. V was cut by 1 base and J by 4 bases, with 13 bases left in between. The CDR3 is 15 amino acids. This CDR3 reads CASSQGPIGFTEAFF. CDR3 in DNA: TGTGCCAGCAGCCAAGGTCCTATCGGGTTCACTGAAGCTTTCTTT.

The CDR3 region is CASSVATGYTEAFF. The CDR3 DNA is TGTGCCAGCAGCGTAGCTACGGGGTACACTGAAGCTTTCTTT. The chain recombines TRBV9 with TRBJ1-1; D ambiguous. Germline V gene sequence: CDR1 SGDLS, CDR2 YYNGEE. This CDR3 contains 14 residues. V gave up 0 bases and J gave up 3 bases, with 9 bases separating them.

The V and J genes are TRBV9 and TRBJ2-7; 10 bases align to TRBD2. The trim removed 0 bases at V and 0 bases at J, leaving 9 bases unmatched. The CDR3 loop spans 18 amino acids. The germline CDR1 and CDR2 sequences are SGDLS and YYNGEE. The CDR3 here is CASSVGLAGAINSYEQYF. The CDR3 coding sequence is TGTGCCAGCAGCGTAGGGCTAGCGGGAGCAATTAACTCCTACGAGCAGTACTTC.

This sequence joins TRBV19 and TRBJ2-3; D may be TRBD1 (5 bases). This CDR3 is 13 amino acids long. The germline V gene has CDR1 LNHDA and CDR2 SQIVND (reference sequence). V was clipped by 10 bases and J by 0 bases, with 11 bases between them. This CDR3 is CATRVLSTDTQYF. The CDR3 DNA follows: TGTGCCACCAGGGTATTAAGCACAGATACGCAGTATTTT.